The T cell receptor (beta chain) under discussion was sequenced for a study of blood T cell repertoires in COVID-19. Study in general: PBMCs, B-cell-depleted T cells, or T cells were the source of the cDNA or gDNA that made up the material.

Per the authors' pipeline: Scientists estimated how many nucleated cells there were by amplifying reference gene primers. TCRdb keeps only in-frame clones here, not all; method: immunoSEQ multiplex PCR. The V and J calls and the clone size are those of that table, but D and trimming were determined from the DNA. The data hold around 470,000 clones, with roughly 87% observed a single time. V dropped 0 bases and J dropped 6 bases, with 11 bases sitting between them. The CDR3 extends over 14 amino acids. Germline-derived CDR1 and CDR2 are SEHNR and FQNEAQ (reference sequence). Seattle participants joined during active infection and were tracked over time.

The sample taken for sequencing was peripheral blood. This clonotype was obtained from a man aged 18 to 29 with COVID-19, enrolled during active disease. This rearrangement joins TRBV7-9 to TRBJ1-2; tentative D call: TRBD1 (5 bases). CDR3 protein: CASSLATGGDGYTF. The CDR3 bases are TGTGCCAGCAGCTTAGCAACAGGAGGGGATGGCTACACCTTC.